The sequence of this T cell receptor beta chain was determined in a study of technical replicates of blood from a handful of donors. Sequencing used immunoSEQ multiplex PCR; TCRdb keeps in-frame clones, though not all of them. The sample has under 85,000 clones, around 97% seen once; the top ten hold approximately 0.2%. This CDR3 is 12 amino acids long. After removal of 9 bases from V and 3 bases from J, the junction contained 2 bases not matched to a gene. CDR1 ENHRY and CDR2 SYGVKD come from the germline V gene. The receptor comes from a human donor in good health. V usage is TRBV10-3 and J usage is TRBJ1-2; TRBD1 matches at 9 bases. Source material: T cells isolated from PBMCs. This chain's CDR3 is CAIRQGDYGYTF. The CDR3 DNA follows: TGTGCCATTAGACAGGGGGACTATGGCTACACCTTC.